This T cell receptor (beta chain) was observed in a study of T cell responses to AZD1222 COVID-19 vaccine. As concerns this clone: Its target is unknown.

Study results and caveats: Compared with day 0, the breadth and depth of the Spike-specific TCR repertoire rose significantly after two doses of AZD1222.

Trimming cost V 10 bases and J 7 bases; bases outside gene matches: 9. There are 12 residues in the CDR3. The germline V gene has CDR1 MRHNA and CDR2 SNTAGT. The method was immunoSEQ multiplex PCR; TCRdb's version includes in-frame clones alone and lacks a portion of them. The data show about 140,000 clones, with 92% seen just once and approximately 2.3% held by the top ten. The J gene is TRBJ1-2, the V gene TRBV6-4, with TRBD1 matching over 7 bases. The sequenced sample was peripheral blood, obtained on day 0 of AZD1222 vaccination. The origin of this receptor is an adult in good health. As DNA, the CDR3 is TGTGCCACCAACGAGGGGGCTGGTGGCTACACCTTC. As protein: CATNEGAGGYTF.